The rows below give T cell receptor beta chains drawn from one sample of a study of cytomegalovirus exposure and HLA in healthy donors. Using immunoSEQ multiplex PCR, the repertoire was profiled, and TCRdb retains in-frame clones only, with some absent. The table lists 55,000 to 80,000 clones, roughly 70% of them singletons, with under 15% in the top ten. The sample was PBMCs. The receptors shown here come from a man between 65 and 79 years old in good health and CMV-seronegative. CDR3s include the opening cysteine and the closing phenylalanine or tryptophan. The D gene is left open where the match is weak. Clone sizes are given selectively: once, few, many, or a class where the clone is expanded.

CDR3 length	V gene	clone size	D gene	J gene	CDR3 DNA	CDR3 protein
17	TRBV7-2	.	TRBD2	TRBJ2-1	TGTGCCAGCAGCGCGCGAAGGAGCGGGAGCTCCTACAATGAGCAGTTCTTC	CASSARRSGSSYNEQFF
14	TRBV11-2	few	TRBD2	TRBJ2-5	TGTGCCAGCAGCTTAGCGGGGGGGCAAGAGACCCAGTACTTC	CASSLAGGQETQYF
13	TRBV7-2	.	.	TRBJ2-1	TGTGCCAGCAGCTTAGCTTGGGAGCATGAGCAGTTCTTC	CASSLAWEHEQFF
17	TRBV5-1	.	.	TRBJ2-5	TGCGCCAGCAGCTTAATGGTGCGGGGTACACTTCAAGAGACCCAGTACTTC	CASSLMVRGTLQETQYF
15	TRBV5-6	many	TRBD1	TRBJ1-1	TGTGCCAGCAGCTTGGGAGGGGGCTCGGGCACTGAAGCTTTCTTT	CASSLGGGSGTEAFF
16	TRBV30	few	.	TRBJ1-6	TGTGCCTGGAGTGTCCTACCTCTAGGGGGTAATTCACCCCTCCACTTT	CAWSVLPLGGNSPLHF
16	TRBV9	few	TRBD1	TRBJ1-6	TGTGCCAGCAGCGTAGGGTTGGGACAGGCCAATTCACCCCTCCACTTT	CASSVGLGQANSPLHF
16	TRBV6-6	once	TRBD1	TRBJ1-5	TGTGCCAGCAGTTACGGGACAGGGGTATCGGGCCAGCCCCAGCATTTT	CASSYGTGVSGQPQHF
17	TRBV7-8	.	.	TRBJ1-2	TGTGCCAGCAGCTGGGGCGCCTCAATAGGTACTAACTATGGCTACACCTTC	CASSWGASIGTNYGYTF
13	TRBV6-1	few	.	TRBJ2-7	TGTGCCAGCAGTTCAGGACAGCGTAGGCCTCGGAACTTC	CASSSGQRRPRNF
17	TRBV11-2	once	TRBD1	TRBJ1-2	TGTGCCAGCAGCCGACCGGGGGGAACAGGGGGCTCCTACGGCTACACCTTC	CASSRPGGTGGSYGYTF
14	TRBV9	.	.	TRBJ1-6	TGTGCCAGCAGCGTTCTACAGGATAATTCACCCCTCCACTTT	CASSVLQDNSPLHF